The 25 T cell receptor beta chains given below trace back to one sample, sequenced in a study of T cell responses to AZD1222 COVID-19 vaccine. Some clones are missing from TCRdb's copy, which holds only in-frame ones; the method was immunoSEQ multiplex PCR. The sample lists roughly 96,000 clones, 85% to 90% occurring once. The source was peripheral blood, collected 28 days after the second AZD1222 dose. The receptors were sampled from an adult who received the AZD1222 COVID-19 vaccine.

The rearrangement uses TRBV5-6 and TRBJ1-6; maybe TRBD1 (6 bases). V lost 3 bases to trimming and J lost 10 bases, with 17 bases between them. This CDR3 region has 15 residues. Per the germline V gene, CDR1 is SGHDT and CDR2 is YYEEEE. The CDR3 nucleotides are TGTGCCAGCAGCTGGGAACAGGGAAGGCGCTCACCCCTCCACTTT. This translates into CASSWEQGRRSPLHF.

The V call is TRBV3-1 (or the pseudogene TRBV3-2), the J call TRBJ2-7; D not certain. The V gene lost 0 bases and the J gene lost 2 bases, with 5 bases spanning the gap. Per germline, CDR1 LGHDT and CDR2 YNNKEL (reference sequence). The CDR3 consists of 13 residues. The CDR3 nucleotides read TGTGCCAGCAGCCAAGAACTCCCCTACGAGCAGTACTTC. Amino acid sequence: CASSQELPYEQYF.

The V and J genes are TRBV4-1 and TRBJ1-6, with D perhaps TRBD1 (5 bases). Germline CDR1 MGHRA, CDR2 YSYEKL. V was trimmed by 1 base and J by 2 bases, leaving 15 bases between them. This CDR3 spans 18 amino acids. The CDR3 DNA reads as TGCGCCAGCAGCCAAGGGGGGTCGGGAGGGACCTATAATTCACCCCTCCACTTT. Protein: CASSQGGSGGTYNSPLHF.

This chain joins TRBV6-1 and TRBJ2-2, with D uncertain. The germline V gene has CDR1 MNHNS and CDR2 SASEGT. The CDR3 length is 13 residues. V was cut by 3 bases and J by 7 bases, with 9 bases left in between. Here the CDR3 reads CASSELVSGELFF. The CDR3 nucleotides read TGTGCCAGCAGTGAGCTAGTGAGCGGGGAGCTGTTTTTT.

The CDR3 here is CAWSLGMNTEAFF. CDR3 sequence (DNA): TGTGCCTGGAGTTTGGGTATGAACACTGAAGCTTTCTTT. The chain employs TRBV30 and TRBJ1-1; unclear D gene. There are 13 residues in the CDR3. Germline V gene lookup returns CDR1 GTSNPN and CDR2 SVGIG (reference sequence). The V end lost 2 bases, the J end lost 0 bases, and 7 bases lay between the germline ends.

By share, this clone counts as hyperexpanded. This CDR3 is also generated by other DNA sequences in the sample. The chain uses TRBV12-3 or TRBV12-4 and TRBJ1-2; 7 positions agree with TRBD1. V was clipped by 8 bases and J by 8 bases; unmatched bases: 11. The CDR3 extends over 13 amino acids. The CDR3 bases are TGTGCCAGCGGCCAGGGGGGGGCGCGGGGCTACACCTTC. Protein product: CASGQGGARGYTF.

The chain employs TRBV2 and TRBJ1-4; 7 bases align to TRBD1. V gave up 3 bases and J gave up 7 bases; unmatched junction bases: 11. This CDR3 has 16 amino acids. Looked up from germline, CDR1 is SNHLY and CDR2 is FYNNEI. The CDR3 spells CASSDRTGRAFEKLFF. The CDR3 DNA sequence: TGTGCCAGCAGTGACAGGACAGGCCGGGCATTTGAAAAACTGTTTTTT.

The V and J genes are TRBV2 and TRBJ2-1; TRBD1 or TRBD2 may be the D gene (5 bases each). Germline CDR1 and CDR2: SNHLY and FYNNEI. This CDR3 has 15 residues. Trimming left V 2 bases short and J 0 bases short, with 8 bases between. This CDR3 reads CASSETGPSYNEQFF. The DNA of the CDR3 is TGTGCCAGCAGTGAAACGGGGCCCTCCTACAATGAGCAGTTCTTC.

The chain carries TRBV7-6 and TRBJ2-5, with 9 positions matching TRBD1. Losses at the gene ends were 5 bases for V and 5 bases for J; bases not matched to a gene: 12. The CDR3 is 16 residues long. Germline loops: CDR1 SGHVS, CDR2 FNYEAQ. The CDR3 reads CASSAHTGGVGETQYF. Written as DNA, the CDR3 is TGTGCCAGCAGCGCTCACACAGGGGGCGTTGGGGAGACCCAGTACTTC. The complete variable domain, with remaining parts taken from reference TRBV7-6 and TRBJ2-5, reads GAGVSQSPRYKVTKRGQDVALRCDPISGHVSLYWYRQALGQGPEFLTYFNYEAQQDKSGLPNDRFSAERPEGSISTLTIQRTEQRDSAMYRCASSAHTGGVGETQYFGPGTRLLVL.

This clone is a singleton in its sample. The gene calls are TRBV7-3 and TRBJ2-1, with D unresolved. This CDR3 is built from 14 residues. Looked up from germline, CDR1 is SGHTA and CDR2 is FQGTGA. V lost 3 bases, J lost 0 bases, and 6 bases lay in between. This CDR3 reads CASSLTPSYNEQFF. In DNA, the CDR3 is TGTGCCAGCAGCTTGACACCCTCCTACAATGAGCAGTTCTTC.

This clone was seen a single time. The V gene is TRBV5-1, the J gene TRBJ2-5; the match to TRBD1 covers 8 bases. Looked up from germline, CDR1 is SGHRS and CDR2 is YFSETQ. CDR3 length: 14 amino acids. J gave up 1 base and V 4 bases, and 3 bases lay outside the gene matches. The CDR3 here is CASSAGGFQETQYF. CDR3 in DNA: TGCGCCAGCAGCGCAGGGGGCTTCCAAGAGACCCAGTACTTC.

This chain joins TRBV5-1 and TRBJ1-1; 7 bases fit TRBD1. Germline lookup yields CDR1 SGHRS and CDR2 YFSETQ. J lost 3 bases, V lost 0 bases, and 5 bases had no gene match. The CDR3 covers 15 residues. CDR3 coding DNA: TGCGCCAGCAGCTTGGAACCGGGACAGCACACTGAAGCTTTCTTT. Translated, it gives CASSLEPGQHTEAFF. Filled out from reference TRBV5-1 and TRBJ1-1, the complete variable domain reads KAGVTQTPRYLIKTRGQQVTLSCSPISGHRSVSWYQQTPGQGLQFLFEYFSETQRNKGNFPGRFSGRQFSNSRSEMNVSTLELGDSALYLCASSLEPGQHTEAFFGQGTRLTVV.

This sequence joins TRBV7-6 and TRBJ2-1, with a possible D match to TRBD2 (6 bases). Germline assignment: CDR1 SGHVS and CDR2 FNYEAQ. V lost 5 bases, J lost 1 base, and 27 bases lay in between. The CDR3 extends over 20 amino acids. The CDR3 spells CASSPGFGGAPTPSYNEQFF. In nucleotides, the CDR3 is TGTGCCAGCAGCCCCGGTTTCGGGGGAGCCCCCACCCCATCCTACAATGAGCAGTTCTTC. The entire variable domain, with the rest obtained from reference TRBV7-6 and TRBJ2-1, is as follows: GAGVSQSPRYKVTKRGQDVALRCDPISGHVSLYWYRQALGQGPEFLTYFNYEAQQDKSGLPNDRFSAERPEGSISTLTIQRTEQRDSAMYRCASSPGFGGAPTPSYNEQFFGPGTRLTVL.

The rearrangement uses TRBV11-3 and TRBJ1-4; a possible D gene is TRBD1 (5 bases). CDR1 and CDR2 from the germline V gene are SGHNT and YENEEA. With 5 bases removed from V and 4 bases from J, the gap between germline ends came to 11 bases. The CDR3 spans 14 residues. The CDR3: CASSLWGDNEKLFF. CDR3 DNA sequence: TGTGCCAGCAGCCTATGGGGGGATAATGAAAAACTGTTTTTT.

V gene TRBV11-3 combines with J gene TRBJ2-7; D may correspond to TRBD1 or TRBD2 (6 bases each). The CDR3 runs 14 residues. Germline V gives CDR1 SGHNT, CDR2 YENEEA. V was shortened by 7 bases and J by 0 bases, with 13 bases between the two germline ends. The CDR3 region has the DNA TGTGCCAGCAATCTCGGGGGCCTCTCCTACGAGCAGTACTTC. This translates into CASNLGGLSYEQYF. The full variable domain, with the rest looked up from reference TRBV11-3 and TRBJ2-7, is EAGVVQSPRYKIIEKKQPVAFWCNPISGHNTLYWYLQNLGQGPELLIRYENEEAVDDSQLPKDRFSAERLKGVDSTLKIQPAELGDSAVYLCASNLGGLSYEQYFGPGTRLTVT.

The V gene is TRBV5-4, the J gene TRBJ2-5; 8 bases are a match to TRBD2. The CDR3 extends over 17 amino acids. J lost 3 bases, V lost 0 bases, and 10 bases had no gene match. Germline V CDR1 and CDR2: SGHNT, YYREEE (reference sequence). CDR3 in DNA: TGTGCCAGCAGCTTGGCCGCGAAGCGGGGGCCAAAAGAGACCCAGTACTTC. Translated: CASSLAAKRGPKETQYF.

This clone was counted a few times. The chain couples TRBV20-1 to TRBJ1-2; D remains unclear. In germline, CDR1 is DFQATT, CDR2 SNEGSKA (reference sequence). The CDR3 contains 11 residues. CDR3 in amino acids: CSERRSYGYTF. The CDR3 DNA sequence: TGCAGCGAACGCCGATCCTATGGCTACACCTTC.

This clone was seen only once. This chain joins TRBV27 and TRBJ1-5; tentative D call: TRBD1 (5 bases). This CDR3 contains 14 residues. Germline V gives CDR1 MNHEY, CDR2 SMNVEV (reference sequence). Trimming took 8 bases from V and 1 from J, leaving 12 bases between them. As DNA, the CDR3 is TGTGCCAGCGCCCGGGGGGGGAGCAATCAGCCCCAGCATTTT. Protein product: CASARGGSNQPQHF.

The V call is TRBV27, the J call TRBJ1-4, with D hard to call. Germline V lookup: CDR1 MNHEY, CDR2 SMNVEV (reference sequence). The V end was cut by 3 bases, the J end by 5 bases, with 16 bases between. CDR3 length: 16 residues. The DNA of the CDR3 is TGTGCCAGCAGTTTGGGCGGAAGGAGTCCAAATGAAAAACTGTTTTTT. Protein sequence: CASSLGGRSPNEKLFF.

The V gene is TRBV4-1, the J gene TRBJ1-5; D not certain. The CDR3 is 17 residues long. Germline V gives CDR1 MGHRA, CDR2 YSYEKL. V lost 6 bases to trimming and J lost 0 bases, with 18 bases between them. The CDR3 loop is CASSPSGTEYSNQPQHF. In DNA form, the CDR3 reads TGCGCCAGCAGTCCATCAGGTACCGAATATAGCAATCAGCCCCAGCATTTT.

This chain connects TRBV29-1 to TRBJ2-7; 7 bases fit TRBD2. Germline-derived CDR1 and CDR2 are SQVTM and ANQGSEA. The CDR3 runs to 14 residues. Germline trimming cut 4 bases from V and 4 bases from J; bases unmatched to any gene: 10. The CDR3 here is CSVGGGLSRYEQYF. The CDR3 coding sequence is TGCAGCGTTGGGGGGGGACTGTCTCGATACGAGCAGTACTTC.

This chain links TRBV6-4 with TRBJ2-1; D unresolved. Trimming removed 2 bases from V and 9 bases from J, with 11 bases in between. The CDR3 runs 13 residues. Germline-derived CDR1 and CDR2 are MRHNA and SNTAGT. The CDR3 spells CASSDESEAEQFF. The CDR3 DNA is TGTGCCAGCAGTGACGAGAGCGAGGCTGAGCAGTTCTTC.

CDR3 in amino acids: CASSFYGESGNTIYF. CDR3 nucleotides: TGTGCCAGCAGCTTTTACGGGGAATCTGGAAACACCATATATTTT. The rearrangement joins TRBV5-8 to TRBJ1-3; D gene uncertain. V was pared by 2 bases and J by 1 base, with 10 bases between. The CDR3 extends over 15 amino acids. In germline, CDR1 is SGHTS, CDR2 YDEGEE. Based on the CDR3 plus reference TRBV5-8 and TRBJ1-3, the full variable domain is EAGVTQSPTHLIKTRGQQATLRCSPISGHTSVYWYQQALGLGLQFLLWYDEGEERNRGNFPPRFSGRQFPNYSSELNVNALELEDSALYLCASSFYGESGNTIYFGEGSWLTVV.

The V gene is TRBV3-1 (or the pseudogene TRBV3-2), the J gene TRBJ2-1; perhaps D is TRBD1 or TRBD2 (6 bases each). Looked up from germline, CDR1 is LGHDT and CDR2 is YNNKEL (reference sequence). The CDR3 has 15 amino acids. V shed 4 bases and J shed 7 bases, with 17 bases lying between them. The CDR3: CASSRTRGAQNEQFF. The CDR3 nucleotides are TGTGCCAGCAGCCGAACAAGGGGGGCTCAAAATGAGCAGTTCTTC.

This rearrangement joins TRBV27 to TRBJ2-2, with D possibly matching TRBD1 (6 bases). V was cut by 3 bases and J by 6 bases, with 14 bases left in between. The length of the CDR3 is 15 residues. Germline V gene sequence: CDR1 MNHEY, CDR2 SMNVEV (reference sequence). CDR3 residues: CASSFGFGGAGELFF. The CDR3 DNA sequence: TGTGCCAGCAGTTTCGGGTTTGGGGGCGCCGGGGAGCTGTTTTTT.